Here is one T cell receptor (beta chain) with its context. These data originate in a study of T cell changes during pregnancy in multiple sclerosis. V shed 0 bases and J 5 bases; nucleotides not matched to a gene: 6. The germline V gene encodes CDR1 SGHTA and CDR2 FQGTGA. This CDR3 spans 17 amino acids. Here immunoSEQ multiplex PCR was the method, and the copy in TCRdb shows in-frame clones only, minus some. The sample has tens of thousands of clones, 90% to 95% seen once; the top ten hold more than 1.5%. This TCR was recovered from a female donor in good health, enrolled as a control in a pregnancy study. The rearrangement links TRBV7-3 to TRBJ2-5; 13 nucleotides align to TRBD2. The sample was peripheral blood, taken after pregnancy. CDR3 protein: CASSLTRGLAGSETQYF. CDR3 nucleotides: TGTGCCAGCAGCTTAACGAGGGGACTAGCGGGGAGTGAGACCCAGTACTTC.